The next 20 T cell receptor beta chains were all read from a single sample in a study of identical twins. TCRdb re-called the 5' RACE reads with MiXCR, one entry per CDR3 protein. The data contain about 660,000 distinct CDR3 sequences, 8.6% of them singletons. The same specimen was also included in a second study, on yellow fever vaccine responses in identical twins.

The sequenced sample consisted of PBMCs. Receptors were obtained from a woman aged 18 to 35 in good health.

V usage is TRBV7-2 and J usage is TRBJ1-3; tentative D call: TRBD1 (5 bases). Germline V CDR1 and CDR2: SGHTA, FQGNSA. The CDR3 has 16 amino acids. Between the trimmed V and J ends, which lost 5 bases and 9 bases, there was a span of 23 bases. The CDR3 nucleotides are TGTGCCAGCAGCGTCGACTCCGGTGGGGGTGGGGTCACCATATATTTT. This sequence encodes CASSVDSGGGGVTIYF.

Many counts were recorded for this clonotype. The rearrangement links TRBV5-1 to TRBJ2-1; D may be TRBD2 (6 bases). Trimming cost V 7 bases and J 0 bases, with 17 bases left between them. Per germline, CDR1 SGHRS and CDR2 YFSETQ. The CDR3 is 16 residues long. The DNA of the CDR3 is TGCGCCAGCTTAAAAGGCGGGGCAAGCTCCTACAATGAGCAGTTCTTC. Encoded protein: CASLKGGASSYNEQFF.

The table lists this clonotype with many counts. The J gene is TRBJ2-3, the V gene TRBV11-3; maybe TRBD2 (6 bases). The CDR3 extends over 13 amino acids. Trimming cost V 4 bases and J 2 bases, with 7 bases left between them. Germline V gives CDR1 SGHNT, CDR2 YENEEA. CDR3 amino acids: CASSWTITDTQYF. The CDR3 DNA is TGTGCCAGCAGCTGGACTATCACAGATACGCAGTATTTT.

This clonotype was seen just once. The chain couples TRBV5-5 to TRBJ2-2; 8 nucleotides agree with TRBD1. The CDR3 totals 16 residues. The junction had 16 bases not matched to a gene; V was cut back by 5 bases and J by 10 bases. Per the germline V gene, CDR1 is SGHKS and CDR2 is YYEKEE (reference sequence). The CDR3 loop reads CASSTIQGAQPVELFF. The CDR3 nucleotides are TGTGCCAGCAGTACAATCCAGGGGGCGCAACCCGTGGAGCTGTTTTTT.

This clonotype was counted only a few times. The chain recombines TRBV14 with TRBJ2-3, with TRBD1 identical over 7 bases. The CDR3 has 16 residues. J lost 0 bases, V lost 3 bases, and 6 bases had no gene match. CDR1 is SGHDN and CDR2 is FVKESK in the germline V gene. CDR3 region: CASSHGQASSTDTQYF. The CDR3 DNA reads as TGTGCCAGCAGCCACGGACAGGCCTCAAGCACAGATACGCAGTATTTT.

The chain's CDR3 is CSARTGRDNQPQHF. The CDR3, as DNA: TGCAGTGCTAGAACCGGACGAGACAATCAGCCCCAGCATTTT. The V and J genes are TRBV20-1 and TRBJ1-5; D remains ambiguous. CDR3 length equals 14 residues. V was cut by 2 bases and J by 3 bases, with 11 bases left in between. Germline CDR1 is DFQATT and CDR2 is SNEGSKA (reference sequence).

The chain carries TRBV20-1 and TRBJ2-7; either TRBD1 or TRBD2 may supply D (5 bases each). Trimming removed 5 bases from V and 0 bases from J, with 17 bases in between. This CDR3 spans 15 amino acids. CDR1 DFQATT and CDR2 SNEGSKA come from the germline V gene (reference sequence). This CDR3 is CSAPPSRGRSYEQYF. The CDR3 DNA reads TGCAGTGCTCCCCCCTCGAGGGGACGCTCCTACGAGCAGTACTTC.

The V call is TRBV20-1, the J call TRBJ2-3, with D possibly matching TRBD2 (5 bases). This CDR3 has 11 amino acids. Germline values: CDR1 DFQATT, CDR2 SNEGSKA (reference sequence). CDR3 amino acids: CSLTIADTQYF. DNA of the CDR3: TGCAGCTTGACTATTGCAGATACGCAGTATTTT.

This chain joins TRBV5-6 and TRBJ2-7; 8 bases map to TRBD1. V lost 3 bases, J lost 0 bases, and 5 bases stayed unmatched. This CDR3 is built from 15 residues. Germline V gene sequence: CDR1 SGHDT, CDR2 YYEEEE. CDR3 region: CASSSTGVGSYEQYF. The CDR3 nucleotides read TGTGCCAGCAGCTCGACAGGGGTGGGCTCCTACGAGCAGTACTTC.

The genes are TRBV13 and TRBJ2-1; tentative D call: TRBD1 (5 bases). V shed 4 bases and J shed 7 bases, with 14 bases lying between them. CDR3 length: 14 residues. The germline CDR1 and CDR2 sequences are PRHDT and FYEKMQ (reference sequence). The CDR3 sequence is CASSSPGPSNEQFF. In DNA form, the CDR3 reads TGTGCCAGCAGCTCCCCAGGGCCATCGAATGAGCAGTTCTTC.

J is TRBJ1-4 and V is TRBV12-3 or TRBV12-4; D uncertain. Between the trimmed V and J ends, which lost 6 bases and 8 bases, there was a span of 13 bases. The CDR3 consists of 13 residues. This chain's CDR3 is CASSRASGEKLFF. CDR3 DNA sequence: TGTGCCAGCAGCCGGGCAAGTGGAGAAAAACTGTTTTTT.

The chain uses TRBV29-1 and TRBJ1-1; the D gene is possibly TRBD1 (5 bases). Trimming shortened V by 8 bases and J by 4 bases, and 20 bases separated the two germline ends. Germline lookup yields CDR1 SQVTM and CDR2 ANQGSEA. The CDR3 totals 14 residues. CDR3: CSFILLGGSTEAFF. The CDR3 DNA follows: TGCAGCTTCATACTACTGGGGGGGAGCACTGAAGCTTTCTTT.

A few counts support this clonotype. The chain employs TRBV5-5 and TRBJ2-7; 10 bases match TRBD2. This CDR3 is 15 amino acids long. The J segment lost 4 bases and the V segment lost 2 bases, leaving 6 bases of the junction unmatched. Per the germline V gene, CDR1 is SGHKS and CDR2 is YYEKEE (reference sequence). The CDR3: CASSLSSGGGYEQYF. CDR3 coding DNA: TGTGCCAGCAGCTTATCGAGCGGGGGGGGATACGAGCAGTACTTC.

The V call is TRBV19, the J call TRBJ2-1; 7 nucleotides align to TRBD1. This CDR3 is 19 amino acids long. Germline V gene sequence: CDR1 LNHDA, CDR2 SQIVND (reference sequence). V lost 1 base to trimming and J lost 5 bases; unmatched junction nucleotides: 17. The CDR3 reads CASSIGGQSTRWGNNEQFF. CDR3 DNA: TGTGCCAGTAGTATAGGGGGACAGTCCACCCGCTGGGGTAACAATGAGCAGTTCTTC.

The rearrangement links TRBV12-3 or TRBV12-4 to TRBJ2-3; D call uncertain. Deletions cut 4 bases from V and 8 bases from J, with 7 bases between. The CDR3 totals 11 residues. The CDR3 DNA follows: TGTGCCAGCAGTTCCGGTCTTACGCAGTATTTT. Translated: CASSSGLTQYF.

In nucleotides, the CDR3 is TGCAGTGCTAGACCCGGCAGCTCCTATAATTCACCCCTCCACTTT. Its translation: CSARPGSSYNSPLHF. This chain uses TRBV20-1 with TRBJ1-6; D remains ambiguous. The germline V gene has CDR1 DFQATT and CDR2 SNEGSKA (reference sequence). The germline V and J ends were trimmed by 2 bases and 0 bases, with 8 bases remaining between them. CDR3 length: 15 residues.

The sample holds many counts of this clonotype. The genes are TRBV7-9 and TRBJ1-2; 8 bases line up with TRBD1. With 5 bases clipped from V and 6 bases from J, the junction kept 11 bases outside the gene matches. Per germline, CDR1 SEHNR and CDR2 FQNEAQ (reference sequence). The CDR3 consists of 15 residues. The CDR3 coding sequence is TGTGCCAGCAGCCAGTCCCAGGGGGCTGTCGATGGCTACACCTTC. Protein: CASSQSQGAVDGYTF.

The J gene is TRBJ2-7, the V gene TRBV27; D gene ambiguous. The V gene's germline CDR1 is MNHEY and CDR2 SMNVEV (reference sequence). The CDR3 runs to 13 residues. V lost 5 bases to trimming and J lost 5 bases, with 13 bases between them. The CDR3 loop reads CASSLVNPNEQYF. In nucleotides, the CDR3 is TGTGCCAGCAGTCTTGTCAACCCCAACGAGCAGTACTTC.

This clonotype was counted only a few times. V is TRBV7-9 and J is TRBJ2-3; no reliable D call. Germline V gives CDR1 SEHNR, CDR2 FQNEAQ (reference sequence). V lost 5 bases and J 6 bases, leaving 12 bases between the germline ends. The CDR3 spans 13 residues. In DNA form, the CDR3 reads TGTGCCAGCAGCGAGGCCTCTTCCGATACGCAGTATTTT. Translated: CASSEASSDTQYF.

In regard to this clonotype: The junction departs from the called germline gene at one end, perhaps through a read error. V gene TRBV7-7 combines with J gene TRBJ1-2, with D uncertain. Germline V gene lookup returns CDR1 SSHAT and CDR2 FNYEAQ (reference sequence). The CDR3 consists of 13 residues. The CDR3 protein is CASSLAGMGGYTF. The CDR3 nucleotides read TGTGCTAGCAGCTTAGCGGGGATGGGGGGCTACACCTTC.